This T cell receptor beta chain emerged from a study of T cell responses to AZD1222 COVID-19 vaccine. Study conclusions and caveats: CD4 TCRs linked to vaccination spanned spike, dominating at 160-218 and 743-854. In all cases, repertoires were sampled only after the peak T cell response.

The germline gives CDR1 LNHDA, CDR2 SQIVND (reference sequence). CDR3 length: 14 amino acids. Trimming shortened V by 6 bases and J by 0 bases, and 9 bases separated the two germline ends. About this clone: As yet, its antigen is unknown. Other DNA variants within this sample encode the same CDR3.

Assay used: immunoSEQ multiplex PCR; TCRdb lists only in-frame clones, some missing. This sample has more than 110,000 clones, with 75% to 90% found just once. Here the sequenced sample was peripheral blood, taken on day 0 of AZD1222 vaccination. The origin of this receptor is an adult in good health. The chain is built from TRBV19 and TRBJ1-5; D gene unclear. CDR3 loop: CASSITASNQPQHF. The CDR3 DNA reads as TGTGCCAGTAGCATAACAGCTAGCAATCAGCCCCAGCATTTT.